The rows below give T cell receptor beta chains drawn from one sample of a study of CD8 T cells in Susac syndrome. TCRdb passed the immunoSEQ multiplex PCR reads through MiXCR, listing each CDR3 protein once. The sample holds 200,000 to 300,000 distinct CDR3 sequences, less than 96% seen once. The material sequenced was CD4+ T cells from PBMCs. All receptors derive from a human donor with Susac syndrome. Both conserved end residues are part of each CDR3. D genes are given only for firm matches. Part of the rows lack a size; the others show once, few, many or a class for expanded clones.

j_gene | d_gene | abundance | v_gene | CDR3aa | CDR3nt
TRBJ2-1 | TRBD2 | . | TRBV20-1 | CSATRPDSSGRSYNEQFF | TGCAGTGCTACCAGGCCTGACAGTAGCGGGAGGTCCTACAATGAGCAGTTCTTC
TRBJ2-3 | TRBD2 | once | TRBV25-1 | CASSESLAGRADTQYF | TGTGCCAGCAGTGAATCACTAGCGGGGAGAGCCGATACGCAGTATTTT
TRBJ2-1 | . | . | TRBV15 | CATSGRAYNEQFF | TGTGCCACCAGCGGGCGGGCTTACAATGAGCAGTTCTTC
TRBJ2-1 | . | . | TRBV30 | CAWSYMQPYEQFF | TGTGCCTGGAGCTATATGCAGCCCTATGAGCAGTTCTTC
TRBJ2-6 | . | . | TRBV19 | CASSIVLPGHGRSGANVLTF | TGTGCCAGTAGTATAGTCCTCCCGGGACACGGCCGCTCTGGGGCCAACGTCCTGACTTTC
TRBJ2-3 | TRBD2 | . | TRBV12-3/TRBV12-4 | CASFSSGSSVGTQYF | TGTGCCAGCTTCAGTAGCGGGAGTTCTGTGGGTACGCAGTATTTT
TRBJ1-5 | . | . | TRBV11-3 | CASSLDSPNQPQHF | TGTGCCAGCAGCTTAGACAGTCCAAATCAGCCCCAGCATTTT
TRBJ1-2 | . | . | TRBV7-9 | CASMNAHNWGHYGYTF | TGTGCCAGCATGAACGCCCATAACTGGGGTCACTATGGCTACACCTTC
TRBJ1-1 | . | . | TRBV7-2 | CASSLVGYMNTEAFF | TGTGCCAGCAGCTTAGTGGGATACATGAACACTGAAGCTTTCTTT
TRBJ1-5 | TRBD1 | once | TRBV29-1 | CSVVLFGQGRNQPQHF | TGCAGCGTTGTTTTGTTCGGACAGGGCCGCAATCAGCCCCAGCATTTT
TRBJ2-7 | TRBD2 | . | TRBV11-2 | CASTLSGAFYEQYF | TGTGCCAGCACCCTAAGCGGGGCCTTCTACGAGCAGTACTTC
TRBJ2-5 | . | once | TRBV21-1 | CASSNPPAGERETQYF | TGTGCCAGCAGCAACCCCCCAGCGGGAGAGAGAGAGACCCAGTACTTC
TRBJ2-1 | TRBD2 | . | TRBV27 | CASTTRPSGSSNEQFF | TGTGCCAGCACAACTCGTCCGAGCGGGAGCTCCAATGAGCAGTTCTTC
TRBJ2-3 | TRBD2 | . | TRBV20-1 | CSAVLAGKDTQYF | TGCAGTGCCGTGCTAGCGGGAAAGGATACGCAGTATTTT
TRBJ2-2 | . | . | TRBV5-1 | CASSQINRAAGELFF | TGCGCCAGCAGCCAAATAAACAGGGCGGCCGGGGAGCTGTTTTTT
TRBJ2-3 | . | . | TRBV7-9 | CASSASGTAVDTQYF | TGTGCCAGCAGCGCATCCGGGACCGCCGTGGATACGCAGTATTTT
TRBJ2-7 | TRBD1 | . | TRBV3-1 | CASSQAFPGQVLRVQYF | TGTGCCAGCAGCCAGGCCTTCCCGGGACAGGTCCTACGAGTGCAGTACTTC
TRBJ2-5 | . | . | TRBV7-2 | CASSLLGHQETQYF | TGTGCCAGCAGCTTATTAGGACACCAAGAGACCCAGTACTTC
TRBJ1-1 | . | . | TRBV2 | CASSVDGEAFF | TGTGCCAGCAGTGTTGACGGTGAGGCTTTCTTT
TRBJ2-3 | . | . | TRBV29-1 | CSVDDGWGTDTQYF | TGCAGCGTTGATGACGGCTGGGGCACAGATACGCAGTATTTT
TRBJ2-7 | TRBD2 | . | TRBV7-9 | CASGIGTSWGEQYF | TGTGCCAGCGGAATTGGGACTAGCTGGGGCGAGCAGTACTTC
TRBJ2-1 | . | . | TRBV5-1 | CASSLGAASSYNEQFF | TGCGCCAGCAGCTTGGGCGCGGCGAGCTCCTACAATGAGCAGTTCTTC
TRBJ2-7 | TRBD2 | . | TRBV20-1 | CSARVLAAQTYEQYF | TGCAGTGCTAGGGTACTAGCGGCCCAAACCTACGAGCAGTACTTC
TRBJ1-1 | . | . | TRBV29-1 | CSVVRAAGTEAFF | TGCAGCGTTGTGAGGGCCGCCGGCACTGAAGCTTTCTTT
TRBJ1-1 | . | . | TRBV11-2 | CASSLAGGPGQKAFF | TGTGCCAGCAGCTTAGCAGGAGGGCCCGGGCAGAAAGCTTTCTTT
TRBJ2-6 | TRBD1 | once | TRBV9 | CASSVATGWTGAGANVLTF | TGTGCCAGCAGCGTAGCTACGGGATGGACAGGGGCTGGGGCCAACGTCCTGACTTTC
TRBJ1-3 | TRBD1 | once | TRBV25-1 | CASRSGQASGNTIYF | TGTGCCAGCAGGAGCGGACAGGCCTCTGGAAACACCATATATTTT
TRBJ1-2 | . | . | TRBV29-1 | CSVFDSSKHGYTF | TGCAGCGTTTTTGACAGCTCGAAGCATGGCTACACCTTC
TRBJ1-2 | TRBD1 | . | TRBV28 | CASRTGGGGRGYTF | TGTGCCAGCAGGACCGGTGGGGGCGGCAGGGGGTACACCTTC
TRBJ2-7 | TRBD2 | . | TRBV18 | CASSPTSGSSYEQYF | TGTGCCAGCTCACCAACTAGCGGGAGCTCCTACGAGCAGTACTTC
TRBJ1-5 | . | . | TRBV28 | CASRTNTHQPQHF | TGTGCCAGCAGAACAAATACACATCAGCCCCAGCATTTT
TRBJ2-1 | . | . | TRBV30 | CAWSHVNEQFF | TGTGCCTGGAGTCATGTCAATGAGCAGTTCTTC
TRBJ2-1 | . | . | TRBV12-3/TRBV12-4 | CASSFTGGAYNEQFF | TGTGCCAGCAGTTTTACGGGGGGCGCCTACAATGAGCAGTTCTTC
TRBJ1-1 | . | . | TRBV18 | CASSPLRDSVNTEAFF | TGTGCCAGCTCACCACTGAGAGACAGCGTTAACACTGAAGCTTTCTTT
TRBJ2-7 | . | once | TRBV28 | CASSSHDKGGYEQYF | TGTGCCAGCAGCAGTCACGACAAGGGAGGCTACGAGCAGTACTTC
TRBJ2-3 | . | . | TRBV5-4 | CASTGVRRNTQYF | TGTGCCAGCACGGGCGTTAGGAGGAATACGCAGTATTTT
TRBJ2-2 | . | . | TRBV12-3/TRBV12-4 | CASSLLSGELFF | TGTGCCAGCAGTTTATTATCCGGGGAGCTGTTTTTT
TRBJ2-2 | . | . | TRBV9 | CASSESGLGTGELFF | TGTGCCAGCAGCGAGAGCGGACTTGGCACCGGGGAGCTGTTTTTT
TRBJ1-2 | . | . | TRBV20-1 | CSASTGGARDGYTF | TGCAGTGCTAGTACCGGGGGCGCGCGTGATGGCTACACCTTC
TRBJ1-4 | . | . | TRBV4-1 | CASSQEGTGGGEKLFF | TGCGCCAGCAGCCAAGAAGGAACGGGCGGTGGAGAAAAACTGTTTTTT
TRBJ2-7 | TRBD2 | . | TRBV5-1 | CASSLGLAGTPYEQYF | TGCGCCAGCAGCCTAGGACTAGCGGGGACTCCCTACGAGCAGTACTTC
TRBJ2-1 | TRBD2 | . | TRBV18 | CASSRTSGLHNEQFF | TGTGCCAGCTCACGGACTAGCGGACTTCACAATGAGCAGTTCTTC
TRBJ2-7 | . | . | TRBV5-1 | CASSRAADSFYEQYF | TGCGCCAGCAGCCGAGCGGCGGACAGTTTCTACGAGCAGTACTTC
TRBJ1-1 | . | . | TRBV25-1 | CASRTGGKGTEAFF | TGTGCCAGCAGGACCGGGGGGAAGGGGACTGAAGCTTTCTTT
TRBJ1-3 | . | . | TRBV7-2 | CASSSYGGGNTIYF | TGTGCCAGCAGCTCATATGGGGGTGGAAACACCATATATTTT
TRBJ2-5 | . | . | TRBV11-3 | CASTSSGEETQYF | TGTGCCAGCACCTCGTCGGGCGAAGAGACCCAGTACTTC
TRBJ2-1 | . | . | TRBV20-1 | CSALGRRVYNEQFF | TGCAGTGCCTTAGGCAGGCGGGTCTACAATGAGCAGTTCTTC
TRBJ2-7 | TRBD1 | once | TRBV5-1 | CASSHGTGAYEQYF | TGCGCCAGCAGCCATGGGACAGGAGCCTACGAGCAGTACTTC
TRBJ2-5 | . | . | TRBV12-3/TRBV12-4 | CASSQTGSLETQYF | TGTGCCAGCAGCCAAACAGGGTCCCTAGAGACCCAGTACTTC
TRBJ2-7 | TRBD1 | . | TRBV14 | CASSPRTGEKQYF | TGTGCCAGCAGCCCCCGGACAGGGGAAAAGCAGTACTTC
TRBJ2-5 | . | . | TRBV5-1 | CASSLDTGEETQYF | TGCGCCAGCAGCTTGGACACGGGCGAAGAGACCCAGTACTTC
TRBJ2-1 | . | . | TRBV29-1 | CSVGEPYEQFF | TGCAGCGTTGGGGAACCGTATGAGCAGTTCTTC
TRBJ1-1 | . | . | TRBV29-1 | CSVAGENTEAFF | TGCAGCGTTGCCGGGGAGAACACTGAAGCTTTCTTT
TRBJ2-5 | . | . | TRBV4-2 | CASSQGNSGPSETQYF | TGTGCCAGCAGCCAAGGCAACAGTGGGCCTAGTGAGACCCAGTACTTC
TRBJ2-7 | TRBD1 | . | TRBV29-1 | CSVTPGQGSYEQYF | TGCAGCGTCACACCGGGACAGGGGTCCTACGAGCAGTACTTC